A selection of T cell receptor beta chains follows, all from one sample in a study of preoperative IRX-2 immunotherapy in early breast cancer. TCRdb's table, derived via immunoSEQ multiplex PCR, lists solely in-frame clones and lacks some. The sample lists around 1,200 clones, about 79% seen once, with just under 8% in the top ten. The material sequenced was tumor tissue, taken after IRX-2 immunotherapy. The receptors come from a human donor with breast cancer. Each CDR3 is given with its conserved first and last residue.

CDR3 protein: CASSPVGQPYEQYF; V gene: TRBV18
CDR3 protein: CASSIGPWDTQYF; V gene: TRBV19
CDR3 protein: CASSYGSGGPYEQYF; V gene: TRBV6-8
CDR3 protein: CASSVDRGDTGELFF; V gene: TRBV19
CDR3 protein: CASSFHREGYEQYF; V gene: TRBV11-3
CDR3 protein: CASSRDRGSEKLFF; V gene: TRBV11-3
CDR3 protein: CASTEGSGANRNEQFF; V gene: TRBV9
CDR3 protein: CASSSNERTYTEAFF; V gene: TRBV11-3
CDR3 protein: CASSPPSGRETQYF; V gene: TRBV18
CDR3 protein: CAISEDRFYNEQFF; V gene: TRBV10-3
CDR3 protein: CASSLPNTEAFF; V gene: TRBV28
CDR3 protein: CASSSNRDIDLLVYGYTF; V gene: TRBV19
CDR3 protein: CASSPQGNNQPQHF; V gene: TRBV18
CDR3 protein: CSVVKGNYEQYF; V gene: TRBV29-1
CDR3 protein: CASSPSLAGLYNEQFF; V gene: TRBV28
CDR3 protein: CASSILGRDNEQFF; V gene: TRBV19
CDR3 protein: CASSWTGGKDNEQFF; V gene: TRBV11-3
CDR3 protein: CASSGSPSTGELFF; V gene: TRBV25-1